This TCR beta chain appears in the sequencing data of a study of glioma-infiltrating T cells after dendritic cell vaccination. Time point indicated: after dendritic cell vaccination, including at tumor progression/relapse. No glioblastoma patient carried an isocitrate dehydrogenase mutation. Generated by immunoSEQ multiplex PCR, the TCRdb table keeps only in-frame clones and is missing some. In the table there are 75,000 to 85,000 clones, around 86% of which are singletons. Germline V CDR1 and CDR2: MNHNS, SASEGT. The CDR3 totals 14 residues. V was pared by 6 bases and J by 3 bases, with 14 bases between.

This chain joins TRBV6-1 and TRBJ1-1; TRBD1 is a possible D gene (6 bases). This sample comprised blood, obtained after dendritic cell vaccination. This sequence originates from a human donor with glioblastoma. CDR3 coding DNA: TGTGCCAGCAGAGTCGGGACATCCCACACTGAAGCTTTCTTT. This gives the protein CASRVGTSHTEAFF.